This note documents a single T cell receptor delta chain sequence. Its antigen is as yet unknown. The data originate from a study of Vδ1+ human thymocytes. Study-wide points: Highly polyclonal TRG and TRD repertoires with Gaussian CDR3 length distributions appeared in thymus.

J gave up 6 bases and V 0 bases, and 9 bases lay outside the gene matches. From germline, CDR1 is TSWWSYY and CDR2 QGS. The CDR3 covers 16 residues. Extracted RNA was reverse transcribed into cDNA. The CDR3 regions were amplified by multiplex PCR from V-gene primers to a constant-region primer. TCRdb reapplied CATT to the multiplex PCR reads. The table shows roughly 56,000 delta-chain clones, with about 14% occurring only once. V is TRDV1 and J is TRDJ1; 8 nucleotides line up with TRDD3. The TCR sequence derives from a girl less than two years old who had congenital heart surgery. Material for sequencing was Vdelta1+ gamma-delta thymocytes from the thymus. The subset: FACS-sorted CD3+ TCRalphabeta- TCRVdelta1+ TCRVdelta2- thymocytes. The CDR3 region has the DNA TGTGCTCTTGGGGAACTCTTAGCCGTGGGGGATCATAAACTCATCTTT. The encoded protein is CALGELLAVGDHKLIF.